These 29 T cell receptor beta chains came from one sample sequenced in a study of cytomegalovirus exposure and HLA in healthy donors. The study ran its PCR with 60 Vbeta and 13 Jbeta primers. The method was immunoSEQ multiplex PCR; TCRdb's version includes in-frame clones alone and lacks a portion of them. The table records approximately 120,000 clones, around three quarters of them present only once. What was sequenced was PBMCs. The source of these receptors is a woman aged 40-49 years in good health and CMV-seropositive.

The V gene is TRBV29-1, the J gene TRBJ2-7; 7 bases map to TRBD2. With V trimmed by 7 bases and J by 6 bases, 6 bases remained unmatched. In germline, CDR1 is SQVTM, CDR2 ANQGSEA. The CDR3 covers 11 residues. For the CDR3, the DNA is TGCAGCGCCCAGCGGGGAAGCGAGCAGTACTTC. Residues: CSAQRGSEQYF.

The chain recombines TRBV6-1 with TRBJ2-7; weak D call: TRBD2 (6 bases). CDR3 length equals 16 residues. V was cut by 1 base and J by 3 bases, with 16 bases left in between. The germline gives CDR1 MNHNS, CDR2 SASEGT. This chain's CDR3 is CASSEESGGGFYEQYF. CDR3 coding DNA: TGTGCCAGCAGTGAAGAGAGTGGGGGAGGCTTCTACGAGCAGTACTTC.

The chain has TRBV29-1 and TRBJ2-3; 12 bases line up with TRBD2. Per germline, CDR1 SQVTM and CDR2 ANQGSEA. The CDR3 covers 16 residues. The V gene end was trimmed by 7 bases and the J gene end by 0 bases; junction bases not matched to a gene: 8. Written as DNA, the CDR3 is TGCAGCGCCTCCGGACTAGCGGGAAGTAGCACAGATACGCAGTATTTT. This encodes CSASGLAGSSTDTQYF.

This clone appeared a single time. The J gene is TRBJ1-5, the V gene TRBV6-1; no clear D. Looked up from germline, CDR1 is MNHNS and CDR2 is SASEGT. The CDR3 loop spans 14 amino acids. V was clipped by 3 bases and J by 3 bases, with 9 bases between them. The CDR3 region is CASSEGAINQPQHF. The CDR3, as DNA: TGTGCCAGCAGTGAGGGCGCCATCAATCAGCCCCAGCATTTT.

The rearrangement joins TRBV19 to TRBJ2-1, with 11 bases identical to TRBD2. The CDR3 spans 17 residues. After removal of 1 base from V and 8 bases from J, the junction contained 10 bases not matched to a gene. CDR1 and CDR2 (germline): LNHDA, SQIVND (reference sequence). The CDR3 nucleotides read TGTGCCAGTAGTATAGGGCCGGTAGCGGGAGGGCCGTATGAGCAGTTCTTC. Its translation is CASSIGPVAGGPYEQFF.

This clone has just a few counts. The chain uses TRBV19 and TRBJ2-7, with TRBD2 matching 12 bases. This CDR3 has 15 residues. Germline CDR1 LNHDA, CDR2 SQIVND (reference sequence). V gave up 5 bases and J gave up 5 bases; unmatched junction bases: 7. CDR3 amino acids: CASSVGTSGSDEQYF. The CDR3 DNA reads as TGTGCCAGTAGTGTCGGGACTAGCGGGTCTGACGAGCAGTACTTC.

This clone was seen just once. The rearrangement uses TRBV5-6 and TRBJ1-1; TRBD1 agrees at 7 bases. CDR1 SGHDT and CDR2 YYEEEE come from the germline V gene. The V and J ends lost 3 bases and 4 bases, in that order; junction bases with no gene match: 6. The CDR3 runs 14 residues. In DNA form, the CDR3 reads TGTGCCAGCAGCTCTCTACAGGGGACCACTGAAGCTTTCTTT. Translation: CASSSLQGTTEAFF.

DNA for the CDR3: TGTGCCAGCAGCCGGGACAGGGAGCCCTACAATGAGCAGTTCTTC. Protein sequence: CASSRDREPYNEQFF. The chain links TRBV7-3 to TRBJ2-1, with 9 bases that match TRBD1. CDR1 is SGHTA and CDR2 is FQGTGA in the germline V gene. V was pared by 5 bases and J by 2 bases, with 4 bases of the junction left unmatched. The CDR3 runs to 15 residues.

The V and J genes are TRBV4-1 and TRBJ2-7; D remains unclear. The CDR3 sequence is 12 residues long. V lost 0 bases, J lost 6 bases, and 6 bases lay in between. Germline assignment: CDR1 MGHRA and CDR2 YSYEKL. The DNA of the CDR3 is TGCGCCAGCAGCCAAGATTACGGCGAGCAGTACTTC. Its protein is CASSQDYGEQYF.

J is TRBJ2-1 and V is TRBV11-3, with 7 bases identical to TRBD2. CDR1 SGHNT and CDR2 YENEEA come from the germline V gene. V lost 4 bases to trimming and J lost 3 bases; unmatched junction nucleotides: 6. The CDR3 spans 15 residues. CDR3 amino acids: CASSSTGGIYNEQFF. The CDR3 DNA reads as TGTGCCAGCAGCTCTACCGGGGGGATCTACAATGAGCAGTTCTTC.

V and J are TRBV28 and TRBJ2-7; D may be TRBD2 (5 bases). The CDR3 consists of 16 residues. CDR1 and CDR2 from the germline V gene are MDHEN and SYDVKM. The germline V and J ends were trimmed by 2 bases and 3 bases, with 17 bases remaining between them. The CDR3 sequence is CASSLRASGAFYEQYF. The DNA of the CDR3 is TGTGCCAGCAGTTTAAGGGCGAGCGGCGCTTTCTACGAGCAGTACTTC.

The chain is built from TRBV5-1 and TRBJ1-6, with D maybe TRBD1 (6 bases). Germline V lookup: CDR1 SGHRS, CDR2 YFSETQ. The V end was cut by 4 bases, the J end by 7 bases, with 12 bases between. The CDR3 extends over 14 amino acids. The CDR3 loop is CASSTGSRNSPLHF. The DNA for the CDR3 is TGCGCCAGCAGCACAGGGTCGAGGAATTCACCCCTCCACTTT.

V is TRBV6-5 and J is TRBJ1-1; 7 bases are a match to TRBD1. The length of the CDR3 is 14 residues. Trimming removed 0 bases from V and 4 bases from J; junction bases left unmatched: 2. Germline CDR1 is MNHEY and CDR2 is SVGAGI. CDR3 bases: TGTGCCAGCAGTTACTCGACAGGGCCCACTGAAGCTTTCTTT. It encodes CASSYSTGPTEAFF.

The chain couples TRBV5-4 to TRBJ2-5; D remains ambiguous. The CDR3 has 13 residues. Trimming left V 1 base short and J 1 base short, with 5 bases between. Germline-derived CDR1 and CDR2 are SGHNT and YYREEE (reference sequence). The CDR3 protein is CASSLQLQETQYF. The CDR3 DNA sequence: TGTGCCAGCAGCTTGCAACTCCAAGAGACCCAGTACTTC.

The chain links TRBV6-1 to TRBJ2-5; D unclear. Trimming took off 0 bases at V and 8 bases at J, with 7 bases between the two ends. This CDR3 region has 12 residues. The germline V gene has CDR1 MNHNS and CDR2 SASEGT. The CDR3 coding sequence is TGTGCCAGCAGTGAAGCGGCATCCACCCAGTACTTC. Translation gives CASSEAASTQYF.

This clone was found once. The chain recombines TRBV30 with TRBJ2-7, with TRBD2 as a possible D gene (6 bases). Germline CDR1 is GTSNPN and CDR2 is SVGIG (reference sequence). V gave up 3 bases and J gave up 6 bases, with 12 bases separating them. The CDR3 extends over 12 amino acids. CDR3 in amino acids: CAWRTGVSEQYF. The CDR3 nucleotides are TGTGCCTGGAGGACGGGGGTTTCCGAGCAGTACTTC.

This clone turned up a few times. The chain uses TRBV18 and TRBJ1-2, with D possibly TRBD1 on 5 matching bases. The V gene lost 3 bases and the J gene lost 6 bases, with 11 bases spanning the gap. The germline gives CDR1 KGHSH, CDR2 LQKENI. The CDR3 extends over 13 amino acids. CDR3: CASSPELRDGYTF. The CDR3 region has the DNA TGTGCCAGCTCACCGGAGCTCAGGGATGGCTACACCTTC.

This rearrangement joins TRBV9 to TRBJ2-5; 9 nucleotides line up with TRBD2. The junction had 6 bases not matched to a gene; V was cut back by 1 base and J by 5 bases. Germline V lookup: CDR1 SGDLS, CDR2 YYNGEE. This CDR3 contains 15 residues. The CDR3: CASSVRAGGMETQYF. The CDR3 DNA sequence: TGTGCCAGCAGCGTAAGGGCGGGAGGGATGGAGACCCAGTACTTC.

The V call is TRBV27, the J call TRBJ1-4; D not resolved. The germline CDR1 and CDR2 sequences are MNHEY and SMNVEV (reference sequence). The V end was cut by 6 bases, the J end by 0 bases, with 11 bases between. The CDR3 is 15 amino acids. The CDR3 DNA sequence: TGTGCCAGCAGAGGATCAGGTGCAACTAATGAAAAACTGTTTTTT. Its protein is CASRGSGATNEKLFF.

The gene calls are TRBV9 and TRBJ2-7; weak D call: TRBD2 (6 bases). Trimming cost V 4 bases and J 0 bases, with 14 bases left between them. The CDR3 is made up of 15 amino acids. Germline assignment: CDR1 SGDLS and CDR2 YYNGEE. The DNA of the CDR3 is TGTGCCAGCAGCCCCTATAGCGGATCCTCCTACGAGCAGTACTTC. Translating it yields CASSPYSGSSYEQYF.

J is TRBJ2-6 and V is TRBV19; D remains unclear. V lost 0 bases to trimming and J lost 0 bases, with 6 bases between them. The CDR3 contains 16 residues. CDR1 LNHDA and CDR2 SQIVND come from the germline V gene (reference sequence). The chain's CDR3 is CASSIDHSSGANVLTF. The CDR3 bases are TGTGCCAGTAGTATAGATCACAGCTCTGGGGCCAACGTCCTGACTTTC. Full variable domain (outside the CDR3, taken from reference TRBV19 and TRBJ2-6): DGGITQSPKYLFRKEGQNVTLSCEQNLNHDAMYWYRQDPGQGLRLIYYSQIVNDFQKGDIAEGYSVSREKKESFPLTVTSAQKNPTAFYLCASSIDHSSGANVLTFGAGSRLTVL.

This clone ranks as medium-sized. Other nucleotide sequences from this sample produce the same CDR3. The rearrangement links TRBV5-4 to TRBJ2-2; D remains ambiguous. Germline V gene lookup returns CDR1 SGHNT and CDR2 YYREEE (reference sequence). Trimming removed 4 bases at V and 2 bases at J, with 9 bases between. The CDR3 totals 14 residues. The CDR3 DNA reads TGTGCCAGCAGCGTAGAATTAAACACCGGGGAGCTGTTTTTT. Translated: CASSVELNTGELFF.

The rearrangement links TRBV5-1 to TRBJ2-1, with 7 bases aligning to TRBD1. J was trimmed by 4 bases and V by 4 bases; bases with no gene match: 5. The CDR3 extends over 14 amino acids. Germline V lookup: CDR1 SGHRS, CDR2 YFSETQ. The CDR3 DNA follows: TGCGCCAGCAGCCTAGGGACAGCGTACAATGAGCAGTTCTTC. Translating it yields CASSLGTAYNEQFF.

The V and J genes are TRBV9 and TRBJ2-2; D may be TRBD2 (5 bases). Per germline, CDR1 SGDLS and CDR2 YYNGEE. V dropped 0 bases and J dropped 2 bases, with 11 bases sitting between them. CDR3 length equals 16 residues. CDR3: CASSVAPAGNTGELFF. CDR3 in DNA: TGTGCCAGCAGCGTAGCACCCGCGGGTAACACCGGGGAGCTGTTTTTT.

The chain carries TRBV4-1 and TRBJ1-1, with TRBD1 as a possible D gene (6 bases). V was pared by 5 bases and J by 1 base, with 26 bases between. Germline V gene lookup returns CDR1 MGHRA and CDR2 YSYEKL. The CDR3 has 19 residues. Here the CDR3 DNA reads TGCGCCAGCAGCTATCACCCCCCCCAGGGGACATCACGGAACACTGAAGCTTTCTTT. Protein sequence: CASSYHPPQGTSRNTEAFF.

This chain links TRBV7-9 with TRBJ1-1, with D possibly TRBD1 on 6 matching bases. The length of the CDR3 is 14 residues. Looked up from germline, CDR1 is SEHNR and CDR2 is FQNEAQ (reference sequence). Trimming cost V 1 base and J 6 bases, with 12 bases left between them. CDR3 DNA sequence: TGTGCCAGCAGCTTAGTAGGGGGGGCGCCTGAAGCTTTCTTT. As protein: CASSLVGGAPEAFF.

Regarding this clone: The junction departs from germline at one end; a sequencing error may be responsible. This chain joins TRBV5-1 and TRBJ1-5; 9 bases fit TRBD1. CDR1 is SGHRS, CDR2 YFSETQ, per germline. The CDR3 totals 15 residues. The CDR3 is CASRLDRGKYQPQHF. For the CDR3, the DNA is TGCGCCAGCAGGTTGGACAGGGGAAAGTATCAGCCCCAGCATTTT. Full variable domain (outside the CDR3, taken from reference TRBV5-1 and TRBJ1-5): KAGVTQTPRYLIKTRGQQVTLSCSPISGHRSVSWYQQTPGQGLQFLFEYFSETQRNKGNFPGRFSGRQFSNSRSEMNVSTLELGDSALYLCASRLDRGKYQPQHFGDGTRLSIL.

The J gene is TRBJ1-5, the V gene TRBV9; D gene uncertain. V was clipped by 0 bases and J by 2 bases, with 6 bases between them. The length of the CDR3 is 14 residues. Germline loops: CDR1 SGDLS, CDR2 YYNGEE. This CDR3 is CASSVGEGNQPQHF. The CDR3 coding sequence is TGTGCCAGCAGCGTAGGTGAGGGCAATCAGCCCCAGCATTTT.

The gene calls are TRBV30 and TRBJ2-1; 9 nucleotides match TRBD2. This CDR3 is 15 amino acids long. V lost 1 base to trimming and J lost 3 bases; unmatched junction nucleotides: 4. Germline V lookup: CDR1 GTSNPN, CDR2 SVGIG (reference sequence). The DNA for the CDR3 is TGTGCCTGGAGTGGATTACTAGCGGGCTACAATGAGCAGTTCTTC. Its protein is CAWSGLLAGYNEQFF.